A selection of T cell receptor beta chains follows, all from one sample in a study of T cells in Graves' hyperthyroidism and ophthalmopathy. From the multiplex PCR reads, TCRdb called clonotypes with MiXCR, one entry per CDR3 protein. The table lists approximately 590,000 distinct CDR3 sequences, around a sixth of them singletons. The specimen sequenced was blood. These TCRs come from a woman in her thirties with Graves' hyperthyroidism. CDR3s include the opening cysteine and the closing phenylalanine or tryptophan. Each record gives: V gene, J gene, CDR3 protein.

TRBV5-1,TRBJ2-3,CASSIPRTRADTQYF
TRBV7-2,TRBJ2-2,CASSLTSGSNTGELFF
TRBV28,TRBJ2-1,CASMGTGVVWNNNEQFF
TRBV28,TRBJ1-1,CASTISGGTGQGDTEAFF
TRBV20-1,TRBJ1-1,CSASPRPETEAFF
TRBV28,TRBJ1-1,CASRGPRGTEAFF
TRBV18,TRBJ2-7,CASSPRLAGGAYEQYF
TRBV7-6,TRBJ1-1,CASSLARSVGQLIGYMNTEAFF
TRBV7-9,TRBJ2-7,CASRASGPYEQYF
TRBV6-2/TRBV6-3,TRBJ2-1,CASSYAGGNGYEQFF
TRBV29-1,TRBJ2-1,CSVEDRRGRAMNEQFF
TRBV12-3/TRBV12-4,TRBJ1-5,CASSPRQGLSNQPQHF
TRBV7-9,TRBJ2-1,CASSFETGGPDNEQFF
TRBV6-1,TRBJ2-7,CASSEAGSGPYEQYF
TRBV5-1,TRBJ2-3,CASRPGAADTQYF
TRBV19,TRBJ2-7,CASSMGTGAYEQYF
TRBV20-1,TRBJ2-3,CSARDGGTSGTSGTDTQYF
TRBV20-1,TRBJ2-5,CSARVGRGPLQETQYF
TRBV28,TRBJ1-1,CASSGVQGVMNTEAFF
TRBV11-2,TRBJ2-7,CASRGSPYEQYF
TRBV7-2,TRBJ2-7,CASSLGQVGKYEQYF
TRBV20-1,TRBJ2-7,CSASSTSGLAGEQYF
TRBV6-5,TRBJ2-7,CASSYSGQGTYEQYF
TRBV27,TRBJ2-1,CASSFSQGPRDEQFF
TRBV20-1,TRBJ1-5,CSAQGRKNQPQHF